This entry lists 2 T cell receptor beta chains sequenced from one sample in a study of T cells in Graves' hyperthyroidism and ophthalmopathy. Researchers took RNA transcripts and amplified the TCR beta CDR3 regions from them. First-round RT-PCR with HTBI primers amplified the TCR CDR3 region. Via MiXCR, TCRdb re-called the multiplex PCR reads, giving one row per CDR3 protein. The sample yields about 700,000 distinct CDR3 sequences, approximately 42% seen once. Sample: peripheral blood or thyroid tissue (not recorded which). These receptors came from an adult man with Graves' disease, either hyperthyroidism or ophthalmopathy (not recorded which).

This clonotype was counted at least ten times. The chain employs TRBV6-5 and TRBJ1-4, with a possible D match to TRBD1 (5 bases). CDR3 length: 14 amino acids. Germline lookup yields CDR1 MNHEY and CDR2 SVGAGI. V shed 4 bases and J shed 7 bases, with 13 bases lying between them. The CDR3 region has the DNA TGTGCCAGCAGTTCGGCCGGGACGGCTGAAAAACTGTTTTTT. Its protein product is CASSSAGTAEKLFF.

In its sample, this clonotype was seen a few times. The rearrangement links TRBV7-9 to TRBJ1-4, with TRBD1 as a possible D gene (5 bases). Germline loops: CDR1 SEHNR, CDR2 FQNEAQ (reference sequence). The CDR3 length is 14 residues. Trimming pared 5 bases from V and 8 bases from J, leaving 15 bases between. DNA for the CDR3: TGTGCCAGCAGCCAAGACCAGGGTTGGGAAAAACTGTTTTTT. It translates to CASSQDQGWEKLFF.